This section outlines one T cell receptor beta chain sequence together with its context. CDR3 length equals 15 residues. Germline CDR1 reads MNHNS; CDR2 reads SASEGT. TCRdb keeps only in-frame clones here, not all; method: immunoSEQ multiplex PCR. The sample has tens of thousands of clones; around 81% are singletons. The entry originates in a study of OX40 agonist ivuxolimab in advanced cancers. Study background: Two patients with cutaneous melanoma and one with hepatocellular carcinoma, three in total, showed partial responses.

The sampling schedule covered blood at baseline, cycle 4 day 1, and cycle 7 day 1. The sequence was obtained from an adult with an advanced solid tumor such as melanoma, head and neck, liver or kidney cancer. The material was CD4+ or CD8+ T cells sorted from blood, obtained in a trial of the OX40 agonist ivuxolimab. The chain employs TRBV6-1 and TRBJ2-5, with D possibly TRBD1 on 5 matching bases. The DNA end is a closer match to TRBJ2-7, so the J assignment may be wrong. CDR3 in DNA: TGTGCCAGCTGGGATGGCACAGGCCTATCCTACGAGCAGTACTTC. The encoded protein is CASWDGTGLSYEQYF.